The following is a T cell receptor (beta chain) sequence with its context. This entry comes from a study of OX40 agonist ivuxolimab in advanced cancers. Here immunoSEQ multiplex PCR was the method, and the copy in TCRdb shows in-frame clones only, minus some. The sample lists more than 45,000 clones, about nine tenths occurring once. Trimming left V 5 bases short and J 0 bases short, with 11 bases between. The CDR3 sequence is 14 residues long. Germline values: CDR1 SGHAT, CDR2 FQNNGV. The sequences come from CD4+ or CD8+ T cells sorted from blood, collected in a trial of the OX40 agonist ivuxolimab. This rearrangement joins TRBV11-2 to TRBJ2-7; perhaps TRBD2 as D (6 bases). This receptor was obtained from an adult with an advanced solid tumor such as melanoma, head and neck, liver or kidney cancer. The CDR3 here is CASSPGGDSYEQYF. In nucleotides, the CDR3 is TGTGCCAGCAGCCCCGGCGGGGACTCCTACGAGCAGTACTTC.